The sequence of this T cell receptor beta chain was determined in a study of cytomegalovirus exposure and HLA in healthy donors. Study observations and caveats: Cytomegalovirus-associated status was assigned to some 180 TCR beta chains.

PCR used 60 Vbeta primers and 13 Jbeta primers. The authors' processing: Later, an analysis found 80 million or so unique TCR beta chains, and roughly 10 million of these were shared. The data were produced by immunoSEQ multiplex PCR, yet TCRdb's version contains in-frame clones alone and is incomplete. That table furnishes V, J and clone size, whereas the DNA furnished D and trimming. The sample has under 200,000 clones, 70% to 90% seen once. The CDR3 runs to 17 residues. As to this clone: Its antigen is currently unknown.

Sequencing was performed on PBMCs. The chain has TRBV21-1 and TRBJ2-5; the D call of TRBD2 is as the table states it, not checked on the DNA. The DNA end is a closer match to TRBJ2-7, so the J assignment may be wrong. TRBV21-1 is a pseudogene. The clonotype was recovered from a woman aged 18-29 years in good health and CMV-seronegative. CDR3 coding DNA: TGTGCCAGCAGCAAAGCTTTTGAGGAGCGGGAGTGTTACGAGCAGTACTTC. Translation gives CASSKAFEERECYEQYF.